This T cell receptor (beta chain) was retrieved from a study of blood T cell repertoires in COVID-19. Whole-study context: Donors in the United States, Italy and Spain gave samples during acute or convalescent COVID-19. From T cells, B-cell-depleted T cells, or PBMCs came the material, which was cDNA or gDNA.

Germline assignment: CDR1 LGHNA and CDR2 YSLEER. V lost 2 bases to trimming and J lost 0 bases, with 12 bases between them. The CDR3 sequence is 16 residues long. Those enrolled in Seattle joined during active infection and were followed longitudinally afterward. Per the original methods: From reference gene primer amplification, estimates of nucleated cell counts were derived. Data came from immunoSEQ multiplex PCR; TCRdb stores just in-frame clones and leaves some out. That table is the source of V, J and clone size, and D and trimming were worked out from the DNA. The data hold a few hundred thousand clones, with approximately 78% observed a single time.

The receptor was derived from a woman between 70 and 85 years old with COVID-19, enrolled during active disease. Sequences were obtained from peripheral blood. The V and J genes are TRBV4-3 and TRBJ2-3; D not certain. CDR3 protein: CASSQKTGFSTDTQYF. DNA for the CDR3: TGCGCCAGCAGCCAAAAAACGGGTTTTAGCACAGATACGCAGTATTTT.